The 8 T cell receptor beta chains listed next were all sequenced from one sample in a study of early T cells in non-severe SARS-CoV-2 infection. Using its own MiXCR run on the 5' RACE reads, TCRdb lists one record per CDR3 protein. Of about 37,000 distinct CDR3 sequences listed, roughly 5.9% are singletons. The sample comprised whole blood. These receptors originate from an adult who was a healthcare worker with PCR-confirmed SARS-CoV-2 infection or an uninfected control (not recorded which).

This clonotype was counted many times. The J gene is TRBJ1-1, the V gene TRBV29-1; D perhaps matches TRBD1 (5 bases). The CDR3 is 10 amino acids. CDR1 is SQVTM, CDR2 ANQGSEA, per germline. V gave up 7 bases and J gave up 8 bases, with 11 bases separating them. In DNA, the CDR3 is TGCAGCGGGGGGGACGGCGAAGCTTTCTTT. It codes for CSGGDGEAFF.

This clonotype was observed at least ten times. The CDR3 protein is CASSPTGSLYNEQFF. CDR3 coding DNA: TGTGCCAGCAGTCCCACCGGGAGCCTCTACAATGAGCAGTTCTTC. This chain joins TRBV27 and TRBJ2-1, with D possibly matching TRBD2 (6 bases). CDR1 is MNHEY, CDR2 SMNVEV, per germline (reference sequence). The CDR3 length is 15 residues. Trimming stripped 5 bases from V and 3 bases from J, with 14 bases between.

The CDR3 here is CASLRTGSGANVLTF. The CDR3 coding sequence is TGTGCCAGCCTCCGGACGGGCTCTGGGGCCAACGTCCTGACTTTC. The chain uses TRBV11-2 and TRBJ2-6; D is undetermined. The germline V gene encodes CDR1 SGHAT and CDR2 FQNNGV. V lost 8 bases and J 0 bases, leaving 11 bases between the germline ends. This CDR3 region has 15 residues. Full variable domain (missing parts from reference TRBV11-2 and TRBJ2-6): EAGVAQSPRYKIIEKRQSVAFWCNPISGHATLYWYQQILGQGPKLLIQFQNNGVVDDSQLPKDRFSAERLKGVDSTLKIQPAKLEDSAVYLCASLRTGSGANVLTFGAGSRLTVL.

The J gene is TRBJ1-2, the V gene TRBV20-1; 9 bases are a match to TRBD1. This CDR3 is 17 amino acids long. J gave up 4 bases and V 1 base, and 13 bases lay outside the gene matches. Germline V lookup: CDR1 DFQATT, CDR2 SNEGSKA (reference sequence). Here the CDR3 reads CSARGRIPGQGTYGYTF. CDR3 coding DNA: TGCAGTGCTAGAGGCCGAATCCCGGGACAGGGTACCTATGGCTACACCTTC.

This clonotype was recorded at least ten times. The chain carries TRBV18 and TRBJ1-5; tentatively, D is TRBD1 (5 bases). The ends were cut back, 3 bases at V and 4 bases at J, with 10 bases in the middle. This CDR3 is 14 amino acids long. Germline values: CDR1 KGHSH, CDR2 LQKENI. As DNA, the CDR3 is TGTGCCAGCTCACCTCCGGGACCTAATCAGCCCCAGCATTTT. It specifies CASSPPGPNQPQHF.

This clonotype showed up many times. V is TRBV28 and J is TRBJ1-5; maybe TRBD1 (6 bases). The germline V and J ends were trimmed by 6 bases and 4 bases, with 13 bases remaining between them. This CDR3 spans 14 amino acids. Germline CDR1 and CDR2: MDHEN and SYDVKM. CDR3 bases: TGTGCCAGCAGCAACAGGGCCCGTAATCAGCCCCAGCATTTT. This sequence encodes CASSNRARNQPQHF.

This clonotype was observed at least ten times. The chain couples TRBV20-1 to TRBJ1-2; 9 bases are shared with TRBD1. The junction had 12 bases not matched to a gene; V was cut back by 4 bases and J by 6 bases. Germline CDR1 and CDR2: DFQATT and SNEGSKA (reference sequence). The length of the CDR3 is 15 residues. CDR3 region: CSATYYRGRRDGYTF. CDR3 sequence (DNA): TGCAGTGCTACGTACTACAGGGGGCGTAGAGATGGCTACACCTTC.

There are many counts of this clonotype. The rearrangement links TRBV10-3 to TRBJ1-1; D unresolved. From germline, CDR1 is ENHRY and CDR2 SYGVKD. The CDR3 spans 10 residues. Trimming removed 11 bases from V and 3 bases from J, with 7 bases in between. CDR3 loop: CAHGYTEAFF. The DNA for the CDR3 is TGTGCCCACGGCTACACTGAAGCTTTCTTT.